The text below deals with one TCR beta chain. This clonotype is judged hyperexpanded (1% or more). The clone's antigen remains unknown. No per-base quality is available; no much larger clone lies one base away. Bulk UMI-based TCR sequencing was performed on four sorted CD4+ memory subsets (TCM, TEM, IL-7Rhigh TEMRA, IL-7R- TEMRA) to test a precursor-effector relationship among CD4 cytotoxic T cells. Cells were obtained from peripheral blood mononuclear cells isolated from human blood. The source of the sample is a study of precursors of human CD4 cytotoxic T cells (dated by TCRdb to 2017 to 2018). Background for the entire study: CD4+ memory subsets from roughly 13 donors in total were covered by the bulk TCR-seq analysis. Sequences for both the TCRalpha and TCRbeta chains came out of the TCR-seq analysis of 14 donors (table S7).

The listed sequencing device is Illumina MiSeq. The paper's processing steps were these. Repertoire diversity was measured with the Shannon-Wiener index computed in VDJtools. A TCRbeta clonotype counted as expanded if its clonotype frequency was 3 or higher. TCRdb redid the processing of the public reads, applying fastp at Q25 and MiXCR, and retained in-frame beta chains. Under each unique CDR3 protein, matching rows form one entry showing the most common genes and DNA. TCRdb, rather than the study authors, made the V and J calls. Across this sample there are hundreds of distinct CDR3 sequences, with approximately 17% seen only once. Of the sample, roughly 12% falls within the top ten clones. The paper as a whole reports these results and caveats: Expanded effector clonotypes accounted for a larger share of IL-7Rhigh TEMRA clonotypes than of TEM or TCM clonotypes. Compared with the TCM and TEM subsets, the IL-7Rhigh and IL-7R- TEMRA subsets had more restricted TCR repertoires, marked by lower diversity and more expanded clonotypes. Some bulk TCR-seq comparisons included only 13 of the 14 donors, suggesting not every subset was available for every donor. According to the authors, a human observational design cannot definitively establish the direction of differentiation between precursor and effector cells.

Sequencing was done on a sample of memory CD4+ T cells from blood (PBMCs). The source of this sequence is a human donor in good health.

The sequence in DNA is TGTGCCAGCAGTTTTACAGTGGGGACTGAAGCTTTCTTT. Translation gives CASSFTVGTEAFF. This chain is built from TRBV27 and TRBJ1-1; the D gene remains uncertain. CDR1 and CDR2 (MNHEY, SMNVEV) derive from the germline V gene (reference sequence). Taken from cysteine to phenylalanine, the CDR3 has 13 residues. Here the CDR3 DNA is all that survives: 39 bases in frame from base 1. The junction shows trimming of 3 bases on V and 5 bases on J, plus 10 bases between the germline ends.